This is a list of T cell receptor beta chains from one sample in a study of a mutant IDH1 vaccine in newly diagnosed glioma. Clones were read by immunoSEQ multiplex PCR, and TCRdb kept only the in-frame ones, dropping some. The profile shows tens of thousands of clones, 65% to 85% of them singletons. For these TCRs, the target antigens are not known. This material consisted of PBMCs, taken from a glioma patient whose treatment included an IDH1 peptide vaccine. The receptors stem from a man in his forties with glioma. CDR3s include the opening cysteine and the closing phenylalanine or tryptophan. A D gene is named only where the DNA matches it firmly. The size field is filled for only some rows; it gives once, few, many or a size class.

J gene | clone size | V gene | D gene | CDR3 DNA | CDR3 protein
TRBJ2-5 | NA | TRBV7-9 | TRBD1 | TGTGCCAGCAGCTCCAGAGACAGGGTTAGGGGGACCCAGTACTTC | CASSSRDRVRGTQYF
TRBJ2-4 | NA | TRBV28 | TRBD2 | TGTGCCAGCAGGAGGGCGGGAGGGCCCGGGCTAAACATTCAGTACTTC | CASRRAGGPGLNIQYF
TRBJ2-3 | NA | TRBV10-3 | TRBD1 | TGTGCCATCAATACTCCGGGACAGGGGGCAGATACGCAGTATTTT | CAINTPGQGADTQYF
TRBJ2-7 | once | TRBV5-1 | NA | TGCGCCAGCAGCTTGGTCGGAGGGGGCCTCCGCTACGAGCAGTACTTC | CASSLVGGGLRYEQYF
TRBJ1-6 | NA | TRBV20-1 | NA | TGCAGTGCTAGAGGAGCCCTCACCCTCCACTTT | CSARGALTLHF
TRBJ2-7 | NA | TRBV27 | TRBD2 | TGTGCCAGCAGTGGCGGGACTAGCGGCACCTACGAGCAGTACTTC | CASSGGTSGTYEQYF
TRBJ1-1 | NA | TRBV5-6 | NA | TGTGCCAGCAGCTTTCTTGGACGGGTTAACACTGAAGCTTTCTTT | CASSFLGRVNTEAFF
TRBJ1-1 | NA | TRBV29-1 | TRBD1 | TGCAGCGCAGCAGGGGGGATGAACACTGAAGCTTTCTTT | CSAAGGMNTEAFF
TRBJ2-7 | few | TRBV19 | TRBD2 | TGTGCCAGTTGGGGGGGAGGTTCCTACGAGCAGTACTTC | CASWGGGSYEQYF
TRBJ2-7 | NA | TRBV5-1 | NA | TGCGCCAGCAGCCCTGGGGAGTTTTCCTACGAGCAGTACTTC | CASSPGEFSYEQYF
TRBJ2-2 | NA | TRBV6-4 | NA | TGTGCCAGCAGTCTAAGTAGTCCCGGGGAGCTGTTTTTT | CASSLSSPGELFF
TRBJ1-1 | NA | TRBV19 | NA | TGTGCCAGTAGTCCAGAGACAGGCAGTGGATTAGGGGCTTTCTTT | CASSPETGSGLGAFF
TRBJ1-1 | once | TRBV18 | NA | TGTGCCAGCTCACCAGGGGGGAGGACTGAAGCTTTCTTT | CASSPGGRTEAFF
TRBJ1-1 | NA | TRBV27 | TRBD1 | TGTGCCAGCAGTTTATTCCCAGGGGGCGTCACTGAAGCTTTCTTT | CASSLFPGGVTEAFF
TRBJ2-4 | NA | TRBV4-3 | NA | TGCGCCAGCAGCCTAGAGCCCTCACTAACCACCAAAAACATTCAGTACTTC | CASSLEPSLTTKNIQYF
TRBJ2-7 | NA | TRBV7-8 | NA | TGTGCCAGCAGCTTAGAGGGGACTCGTTACGAGCAGTACTTC | CASSLEGTRYEQYF
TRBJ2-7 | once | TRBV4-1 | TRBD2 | TGCGCCAGCAGCCGGCCGGGGGGGGGATACGAGCAGTACTTC | CASSRPGGGYEQYF
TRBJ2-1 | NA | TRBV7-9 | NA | TGTGCCAGCAGCTTATCCAGCGGAAAGCAGTTCTTC | CASSLSSGKQFF
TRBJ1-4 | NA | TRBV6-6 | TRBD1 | TGTGCCAGCAGTCCTTTGACAGGGGCAACTAATGAAAAACTGTTTTTT | CASSPLTGATNEKLFF
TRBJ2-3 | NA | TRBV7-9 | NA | TGTGCCAGCAGCCGAAGTTCTGATACGCAGTATTTT | CASSRSSDTQYF
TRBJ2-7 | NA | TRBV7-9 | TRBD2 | TGTGCCAGCAGCTCCACTAGCGGCTACGAGCAGTACTTC | CASSSTSGYEQYF
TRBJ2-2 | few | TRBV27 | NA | TGTGCCAGCAGTTTAGACGGGAGCGAAGTCGGGGAGCTGTTTTTT | CASSLDGSEVGELFF
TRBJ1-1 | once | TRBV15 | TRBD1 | TGTGCCACCAGCAGGACCGGGACAGGGAGGACTGAAGCTTTCTTT | CATSRTGTGRTEAFF